What follows are 15 T cell receptor beta chains derived from one specimen sequenced in a study of graft-versus-host responses after intestinal transplantation listed by TCRdb under 2021. To prepare the library, the immunoSEQ multiplex PCR assay was applied. TCRdb provides this immuneACCESS table in a form limited to in-frame rearrangements. Some clones are lacking; in checked studies, under half of them reflect an unresolved V gene, and why the rest are absent is not known. In all, the sample holds 20,000 to 30,000 clones, and approximately 87% of those were seen once. 1.1% of the sample is taken by the ten largest. This material consisted of PBMCs, taken approximately four weeks after intestinal transplant. These receptors were collected from a human patient who received an intestinal transplant, so some T cells may come from the graft donor.

The chain links TRBV5-1 to TRBJ2-5, with D hard to call. The V and J ends lost 3 bases and 0 bases respectively, with 0 bases between them. The CDR3 extends over 11 amino acids. CDR1 SGHRS and CDR2 YFSETQ come from the germline V gene. The DNA of the CDR3 is TGCGCCAGCAGCTACCAAGAGACCCAGTACTTC. As protein: CASSYQETQYF.

The J gene is TRBJ2-5, the V gene TRBV29-1; D perhaps matches TRBD1 (7 bases). The better agreement between TRBJ2-7 and the DNA end casts doubt on the J call. Germline CDR1 reads SQVTM; CDR2 reads ANQGSEA. CDR3 length: 11 residues. The CDR3 protein is CSVQGGYEQYF. In nucleotides, the CDR3 is TGCAGCGTCCAGGGGGGCTACGAGCAGTACTTC.

The CDR3 DNA is TGTGCCTGGAGCGGACCGGGAGAGGAGAGGAACGAGCAGTACTTC. Protein sequence: CAWSGPGEERNEQYF. The genes are TRBV30 and TRBJ2-7, with a weak D call TRBD2 (6 bases). V was cut by 3 bases and J by 5 bases, with 20 bases left in between. Germline V gives CDR1 GTSNPN, CDR2 SVGIG (reference sequence). This CDR3 contains 15 residues.

The chain couples TRBV15 to TRBJ1-5; D is uncertain. CDR3 length: 15 amino acids. Deletions cut 4 bases from V and 5 bases from J, with 15 bases between. From germline, CDR1 is LNHNV and CDR2 YYDKDF (reference sequence). CDR3 coding DNA: TGTGCCACCAGCATATTGTCCGTCCTTGATCAGCCCCAGCATTTT. It translates to CATSILSVLDQPQHF. Based on the CDR3 plus reference TRBV15 and TRBJ1-5, the full variable domain is DAMVIQNPRYQVTQFGKPVTLSCSQTLNHNVMYWYQQKSSQAPKLLFHYYDKDFNNEADTPDNFQSRRPNTSFCFLDIRSPGLGDTAMYLCATSILSVLDQPQHFGDGTRLSIL.

The rearrangement links TRBV7-6 to TRBJ2-7; D possibly corresponds to TRBD2 (7 bases). The CDR3 is 16 residues long. The germline V and J ends were trimmed by 2 bases and 1 base, with 15 bases remaining between them. The V gene's germline CDR1 is SGHVS and CDR2 FNYEAQ. CDR3 nucleotides: TGTGCCAGCAGCTTACTGGGCGGGGGCCGATCCTACGAGCAGTACTTC. Translated: CASSLLGGGRSYEQYF.

The gene calls are TRBV7-9 and TRBJ2-3; the match to TRBD2 covers 7 bases. This CDR3 has 14 amino acids. Germline-derived CDR1 and CDR2 are SEHNR and FQNEAQ (reference sequence). V lost 8 bases to trimming and J lost 2 bases; unmatched junction nucleotides: 7. As DNA, the CDR3 is TGTGCCAGCGCTAACGGGGGGAACACAGATACGCAGTATTTT. This codes for CASANGGNTDTQYF.

The chain carries TRBV19 and TRBJ2-5, with 10 nucleotides matching TRBD1. With V trimmed by 1 base and J by 2 bases, 7 bases remained unmatched. The CDR3 runs to 17 residues. Germline V gene data show CDR1 as LNHDA and CDR2 as SQIVND (reference sequence). The DNA of the CDR3 is TGTGCCAGTAGTATAGTCGCACCGGGACAGGGGCAAGAGACCCAGTACTTC. Encoded protein: CASSIVAPGQGQETQYF.

The CDR3 reads CASSAKQGGETQYF. CDR3 coding DNA: TGTGCCAGCAGTGCAAAACAGGGGGGGGAGACCCAGTACTTC. The chain employs TRBV27 and TRBJ2-5; weak D call: TRBD1 (8 bases). The V and J ends lost 5 bases and 5 bases respectively, with 15 bases between them. Germline V gene data show CDR1 as MNHEY and CDR2 as SMNVEV (reference sequence). CDR3 length: 14 residues.

The rearrangement links TRBV28 to TRBJ2-5; D is ambiguous. In germline, CDR1 is MDHEN, CDR2 SYDVKM. V was shortened by 5 bases and J by 5 bases, with 15 bases between the two germline ends. CDR3 length: 14 amino acids. The CDR3 reads CASSLVIFRETQYF. For the CDR3, the DNA is TGTGCCAGCAGTCTTGTGATTTTTCGGGAGACCCAGTACTTC.

This clone occurred once. J is TRBJ1-1 and V is TRBV28; D unresolved. Deletions cut 4 bases from V and 0 bases from J, with 6 bases between. The V gene's germline CDR1 is MDHEN and CDR2 SYDVKM. The CDR3 is made up of 13 amino acids. The CDR3 DNA follows: TGTGCCAGCAGTTACCCCTTGAACACTGAAGCTTTCTTT. Translated: CASSYPLNTEAFF. The full variable domain, rest sourced from reference TRBV28 and TRBJ1-1, is DVKVTQSSRYLVKRTGEKVFLECVQDMDHENMFWYRQDPGLGLRLIYFSYDVKMKEKGDIPEGYSVSREKKERFSLILESASTNQTSMYLCASSYPLNTEAFFGQGTRLTVV.

V gene TRBV5-1 combines with J gene TRBJ2-1; D not certain. CDR1 and CDR2 from the germline V gene are SGHRS and YFSETQ. V lost 4 bases, J lost 1 base, and 15 bases lay in between. The CDR3 spans 16 residues. The chain's CDR3 is CASSRAFLFSYNEQFF. The CDR3 DNA is TGCGCCAGCAGCCGCGCTTTTCTATTTTCCTACAATGAGCAGTTCTTC.

This clone was detected only once. This chain joins TRBV7-8 and TRBJ1-2, with 8 bases lining up with TRBD1. The CDR3 spans 15 residues. V dropped 3 bases and J dropped 3; count of bases not matched to a gene: 6. Germline CDR1 SGHVS, CDR2 FQNEAQ. DNA of the CDR3: TGTGCCAGCAGCTTTCTTCCGGGACAGGACTATGGCTACACCTTC. It is translated as CASSFLPGQDYGYTF.

The chain links TRBV27 to TRBJ2-1; TRBD1 agrees at 8 bases. With 5 bases clipped from V and 3 bases from J, the junction kept 6 bases outside the gene matches. This CDR3 region has 15 residues. In germline, CDR1 is MNHEY, CDR2 SMNVEV (reference sequence). The DNA of the CDR3 is TGTGCCAGCAGTCTGGACAGGGCCCACTACAATGAGCAGTTCTTC. Protein: CASSLDRAHYNEQFF.

The rearrangement uses TRBV15 and TRBJ1-2; D is unclear. V lost 1 base to trimming and J lost 7 bases, with 16 bases between them. This CDR3 has 15 amino acids. Germline CDR1 is LNHNV and CDR2 is YYDKDF (reference sequence). Here the CDR3 DNA reads TGTGCCACCAGCAGAGGGGCCGAAGGGTGGGGTGGCTACACCTTC. This sequence encodes CATSRGAEGWGGYTF.

V and J are TRBV28 and TRBJ2-7; 9 bases agree with TRBD2. The CDR3 is 17 residues long. Germline V gene lookup returns CDR1 MDHEN and CDR2 SYDVKM. The V gene end was trimmed by 3 bases and the J gene end by 2 bases; junction bases not matched to a gene: 11. CDR3 sequence: CASSLLTASGEAYEQYF. The CDR3 DNA follows: TGTGCCAGCAGTTTGCTTACCGCTAGCGGGGAGGCCTACGAGCAGTACTTC.